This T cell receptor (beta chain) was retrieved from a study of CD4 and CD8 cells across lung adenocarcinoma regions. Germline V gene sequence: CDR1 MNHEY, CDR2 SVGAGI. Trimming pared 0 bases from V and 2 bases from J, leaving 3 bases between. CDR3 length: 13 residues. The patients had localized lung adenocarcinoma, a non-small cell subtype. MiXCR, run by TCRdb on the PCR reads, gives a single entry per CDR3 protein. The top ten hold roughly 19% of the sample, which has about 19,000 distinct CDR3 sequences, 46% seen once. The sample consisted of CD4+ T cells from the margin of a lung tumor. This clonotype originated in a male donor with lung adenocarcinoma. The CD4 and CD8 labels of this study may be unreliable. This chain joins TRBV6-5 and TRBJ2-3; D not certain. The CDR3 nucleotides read TGTGCCAGCAGTTACTCGGACACAGATACGCAGTATTTT. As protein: CASSYSDTDTQYF.